This TCR beta chain was identified during a study of PD-1 blockade in classical Hodgkin lymphoma. Notes on the study in general: When set against healthy donors, newly diagnosed patients were reported to show lower baseline TCR diversity. It was among complete responders that baseline diversity resembled that of newly diagnosed patients.

This clone was seen a single time. Its antigen remains unknown. The table came from immunoSEQ multiplex PCR; TCRdb's copy has only in-frame clones and leaves some out. Of 120,000 to 150,000 clones in the sample, nearly 80% were seen once. The germline V gene has CDR1 SNHLY and CDR2 FYNNEI. Deletions cut 5 bases from V and 4 bases from J, with 8 bases between. The CDR3 is made up of 12 amino acids. The patients all showed relapse after autologous stem cell transplantation, while their brentuximab vedotin exposure varied. This clonotype was sampled from a human donor with classical Hodgkin lymphoma. The sample here was peripheral blood mononuclear cells (PBMCs), taken before the second cycle of nivolumab. This chain uses TRBV2 with TRBJ1-2; D not certain. Written as DNA, the CDR3 is TGTGCCAGCAGTCCAGTGTTCTATGGCTACACCTTC. This encodes CASSPVFYGYTF. Full variable domain (remainder filled in from reference TRBV2 and TRBJ1-2): EPEVTQTPSHQVTQMGQEVILRCVPISNHLYFYWYRQILGQKVEFLVSFYNNEISEKSEIFDDQFSVERPDGSNFTLKIRSTKLEDSAMYFCASSPVFYGYTFGSGTRLTVV.